One sample yielded the 5 T cell receptor beta chains listed below, sequenced in a study of cytomegalovirus exposure and HLA in healthy donors (dated by TCRdb to the late 2010s). Library preparation was by the immunoSEQ multiplex PCR assay. Not all clones reach the TCRdb copy of this immuneACCESS table, which keeps in-frame sequences only. Checked studies attribute under half of the gap to unresolved V genes and leave the rest unexplained. The sample contains 150,000 to 250,000 clones, around 80% of them found a single time. The top ten constitute about 1.2% of the sample. Sequenced material: PBMCs. These TCRs come from a woman aged 25 to 45 in good health and CMV-seronegative.

The CDR3 is CASSLYSSYEQYF. The DNA for the CDR3 is TGTGCCAGCAGTTTGTACAGCTCCTACGAGCAGTACTTC. The chain joins TRBV27 to TRBJ2-7; D is uncertain. CDR1 MNHEY and CDR2 SMNVEV come from the germline V gene (reference sequence). The length of the CDR3 is 13 residues. Trimming took off 3 bases at V and 0 bases at J, with 6 bases between the two ends.

The rearrangement links TRBV28 to TRBJ1-1; 12 bases map to TRBD1. The V gene's germline CDR1 is MDHEN and CDR2 SYDVKM. The ends lost 3 bases at V and 8 bases at J; junction bases unmatched: 1. The CDR3 runs to 13 residues. CDR3 coding DNA: TGTGCCAGCAGTTTGGGACAGGGGGCCGAAGCTTTCTTT. As protein: CASSLGQGAEAFF. Supplemented by reference TRBV28 and TRBJ1-1, the full variable domain reads DVKVTQSSRYLVKRTGEKVFLECVQDMDHENMFWYRQDPGLGLRLIYFSYDVKMKEKGDIPEGYSVSREKKERFSLILESASTNQTSMYLCASSLGQGAEAFFGQGTRLTVV.

There are a few counts of this clone. The V and J genes are TRBV9 and TRBJ2-7; possible D gene TRBD2, 5 bases. Germline values: CDR1 SGDLS, CDR2 YYNGEE. With 1 base removed from V and 2 bases from J, the gap between germline ends came to 10 bases. This CDR3 contains 14 residues. The CDR3 here is CASSVTPGTYEQYF. In DNA, the CDR3 is TGTGCCAGCAGCGTAACCCCGGGGACCTACGAGCAGTACTTC.

This clone is a singleton in its sample. This sequence joins TRBV2 and TRBJ2-2, with D possibly being TRBD2 (6 bases). Germline V lookup: CDR1 SNHLY, CDR2 FYNNEI. V was shortened by 2 bases and J by 6 bases, with 10 bases between the two germline ends. This CDR3 contains 14 residues. For the CDR3, the DNA is TGTGCCAGCAGTGAACTGGAGGGTTCCGGGGAGCTGTTTTTT. This codes for CASSELEGSGELFF.

The chain combines TRBV6-1 with TRBJ2-7, with D possibly being TRBD1 (6 bases). This CDR3 contains 13 residues. Trimming shortened V by 3 bases and J by 2 bases, and 8 bases separated the two germline ends. The germline CDR1 and CDR2 sequences are MNHNS and SASEGT. CDR3 in DNA: TGTGCCAGCAGTGACAGGGGAACCTACGAGCAGTACTTC. It yields the protein CASSDRGTYEQYF.